This TCR beta chain appears in the sequencing data of a study of early T cells in non-severe SARS-CoV-2 infection. Overall study context: Bulk RNA isolated from unsorted whole blood underwent sequencing; chains were not paired. Broader study findings: Private and CD4 specificities were missed by VDJdb matching, which favored anti-spike CD8 responses.

This clonotype was counted at least ten times. Its antigen is as yet unknown. Individual cDNA molecules received unique molecular identifiers. TCRdb called the 5' RACE reads again in MiXCR, with one record for every CDR3 protein. The data hold 43,000 or so distinct CDR3 sequences, with about 4% observed a single time. Trimming left V 4 bases short and J 5 bases short, with 7 bases between. The CDR3 spans 12 residues. This TCR was recovered from an adult who was a healthcare worker with PCR-confirmed SARS-CoV-2 infection or an uninfected control (not recorded which). The chain is built from TRBV12-3 or TRBV12-4 and TRBJ2-3; D not certain. Sequences were obtained from whole blood. The DNA for the CDR3 is TGTGCCAGCAGTTACAGCTTAGATACGCAGTATTTT. This sequence encodes CASSYSLDTQYF.